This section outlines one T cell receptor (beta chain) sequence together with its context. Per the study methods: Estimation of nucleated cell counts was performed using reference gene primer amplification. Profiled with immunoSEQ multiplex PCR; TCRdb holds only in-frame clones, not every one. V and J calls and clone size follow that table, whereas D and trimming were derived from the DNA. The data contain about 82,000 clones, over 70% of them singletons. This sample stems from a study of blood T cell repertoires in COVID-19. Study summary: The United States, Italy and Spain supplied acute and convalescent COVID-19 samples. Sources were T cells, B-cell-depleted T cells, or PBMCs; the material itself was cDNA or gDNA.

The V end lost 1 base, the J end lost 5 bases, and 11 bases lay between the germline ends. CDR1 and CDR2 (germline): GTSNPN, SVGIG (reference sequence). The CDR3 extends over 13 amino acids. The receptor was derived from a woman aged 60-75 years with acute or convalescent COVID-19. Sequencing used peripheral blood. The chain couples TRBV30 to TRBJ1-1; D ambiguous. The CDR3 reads CAWSGSARTEAFF. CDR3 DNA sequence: TGTGCCTGGAGTGGCTCAGCGAGGACTGAAGCTTTCTTT. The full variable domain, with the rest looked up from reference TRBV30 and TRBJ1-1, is SQTIHQWPATLVQPVGSPLSLECTVEGTSNPNLYWYRQAAGRGLQLLFYSVGIGQISSEVPQNLSASRPQDRQFILSSKKLLLSDSGFYLCAWSGSARTEAFFGQGTRLTVV.